One and the same sample provided the 30 T cell receptor beta chains below, sequenced in a study of T cell changes during pregnancy in multiple sclerosis. Only in-frame clones appear in the TCRdb table, and some are missing; sequencing was by immunoSEQ multiplex PCR. The data contain tens of thousands of clones, roughly 94% of them singletons. The sequencing used peripheral blood, collected in the third trimester of pregnancy. The receptors originated from a female donor with multiple sclerosis, enrolled in a pregnancy study.

The genes are TRBV6-1 and TRBJ1-5; possibly TRBD1 for D (6 bases). This CDR3 is built from 15 residues. Trimming left V 1 base short and J 2 bases short, with 9 bases between. From germline, CDR1 is MNHNS and CDR2 SASEGT. The CDR3 region is CASSEGPGGNQPQHF. The DNA of the CDR3 is TGTGCCAGCAGTGAAGGTCCAGGGGGCAATCAGCCCCAGCATTTT.

The chain couples TRBV5-1 to TRBJ2-6; D is uncertain. The V and J ends lost 3 bases and 0 bases respectively, with 10 bases between them. Germline V gene data show CDR1 as SGHRS and CDR2 as YFSETQ. CDR3 size: 16 residues. CDR3 sequence (DNA): TGCGCCAGCAGCTCCTCTCCGAGCTCTGGGGCCAACGTCCTGACTTTC. This codes for CASSSSPSSGANVLTF.

The chain combines TRBV10-3 with TRBJ1-1, with 9 nucleotides matching TRBD1. Trimming at V came to 0 bases and at J to 1 base, leaving 6 bases not matched to a gene. CDR1 and CDR2 (germline): ENHRY, SYGVKD. The CDR3 contains 17 residues. In DNA form, the CDR3 reads TGTGCCATCAGTGAGTCGAAACAGGGGGCCGCGAACACTGAAGCTTTCTTT. It encodes CAISESKQGAANTEAFF.

This clone is a singleton in its sample. The genes are TRBV19 and TRBJ2-7; TRBD1 aligns across 9 bases. V trimming: 5 bases; J trimming: 3 bases; junction bases outside the gene matches: 5. Germline CDR1 and CDR2: LNHDA and SQIVND (reference sequence). This CDR3 spans 14 amino acids. The CDR3 DNA reads as TGTGCCAGTAGTCCGACAGGGGGGAGCTACGAGCAGTACTTC. As protein: CASSPTGGSYEQYF.

J is TRBJ2-1 and V is TRBV19; the D is unclear. Germline CDR1 and CDR2: LNHDA and SQIVND (reference sequence). This CDR3 contains 14 residues. Trimming stripped 3 bases from V and 7 bases from J, with 13 bases between. CDR3 in amino acids: CASSIWHPENEQFF. The CDR3 DNA sequence: TGTGCCAGTAGTATTTGGCACCCGGAGAATGAGCAGTTCTTC.

The V and J genes are TRBV4-2 and TRBJ2-1; weak D call: TRBD2 (6 bases). Trimming left V 3 bases short and J 0 bases short, with 18 bases between. CDR3 length equals 18 residues. Looked up from germline, CDR1 is LGHNA and CDR2 is YNFKEQ. The DNA of the CDR3 is TGTGCCAGCAGCCACTCTTCCGTCACCGGGAGCTCCTACAATGAGCAGTTCTTC. It specifies CASSHSSVTGSSYNEQFF.

This clone has just one count. The CDR3 DNA is TGTGCCAGCAGTCAGGGTTTTTCTGAAGCTTTCTTT. Its protein product is CASSQGFSEAFF. The rearrangement joins TRBV9 to TRBJ1-1; D may be TRBD1 (5 bases). Germline loops: CDR1 SGDLS, CDR2 YYNGEE. The CDR3 loop spans 12 amino acids. Deletions cut 5 bases from V and 6 bases from J, with 11 bases between.

The chain joins TRBV19 to TRBJ2-1; tentatively, D is TRBD2 (6 bases). Per the germline V gene, CDR1 is LNHDA and CDR2 is SQIVND (reference sequence). The CDR3 sequence is 14 residues long. Trimming left V 10 bases short and J 0 bases short, with 13 bases between. This CDR3 is CATTEGSSYNEQFF. The CDR3 nucleotides are TGTGCCACTACGGAGGGTAGCTCCTACAATGAGCAGTTCTTC.

The chain has TRBV5-1 and TRBJ1-1; perhaps TRBD1 as D (5 bases). The CDR3 is 15 residues long. The V end lost 0 bases, the J end lost 3 bases, and 12 bases lay between the germline ends. Germline assignment: CDR1 SGHRS and CDR2 YFSETQ. This CDR3 is CASSLGRVGDTEAFF. Written as DNA, the CDR3 is TGCGCCAGCAGCTTGGGGAGGGTGGGGGACACTGAAGCTTTCTTT.

The chain has TRBV5-4 and TRBJ1-2; TRBD1 matches at 9 bases. Germline assignment: CDR1 SGHNT and CDR2 YYREEE (reference sequence). The length of the CDR3 is 14 residues. V shed 9 bases, J shed 4 bases, and the junction held 10 bases outside the gene matches. In DNA form, the CDR3 reads TGTGCCAACCATAACCCGGGACAGGGCTATGGCTACACCTTC. It yields the protein CANHNPGQGYGYTF. Looking up the rest from reference TRBV5-4 and TRBJ1-2 gives the full variable domain: ETGVTQSPTHLIKTRGQQVTLRCSSQSGHNTVSWYQQALGQGPQFIFQYYREEENGRGNFPPRFSGLQFPNYSSELNVNALELDDSALYLCANHNPGQGYGYTFGSGTRLTVV.

The CDR3 DNA reads as TGTGCCAGCAGCTTTGACAGGGGGGCGGAGACCCAGTACTTC. This encodes CASSFDRGAETQYF. The V call is TRBV5-4, the J call TRBJ2-5; 9 nucleotides align to TRBD1. The CDR3 is 14 amino acids. With 2 bases clipped from V and 5 bases from J, the junction kept 4 bases outside the gene matches. Germline CDR1 reads SGHNT; CDR2 reads YYREEE (reference sequence).

This rearrangement joins TRBV4-3 to TRBJ2-7; TRBD2 might be the D (6 bases). Germline V gene sequence: CDR1 LGHNA, CDR2 YSLEER. The CDR3 totals 15 residues. Trimming took 1 base from V and 5 from J, leaving 15 bases between them. DNA of the CDR3: TGCGCCAGCAGCCAAGCATTACTAGCTCTCGACGAGCAGTACTTC. It specifies CASSQALLALDEQYF.

This rearrangement joins TRBV6-5 to TRBJ2-2; D remains unclear. The germline V gene encodes CDR1 MNHEY and CDR2 SVGAGI. V was trimmed by 2 bases and J by 7 bases, leaving 8 bases between them. The CDR3 extends over 13 amino acids. CDR3 sequence reads: CASSYTVGGELFF. The CDR3 DNA sequence: TGTGCCAGCAGTTACACGGTTGGCGGGGAGCTGTTTTTT.

This chain connects TRBV4-3 to TRBJ2-1; tentative D call: TRBD2 (6 bases). Germline V gene sequence: CDR1 LGHNA, CDR2 YSLEER. The length of the CDR3 is 15 residues. Trimming took 2 bases from V and 0 from J, leaving 8 bases between them. In DNA, the CDR3 is TGCGCCAGCAGCCAAACAGCGGGCTCCTACAATGAGCAGTTCTTC. Translation: CASSQTAGSYNEQFF.

V usage is TRBV6-1 and J usage is TRBJ2-2; possibly TRBD1 for D (5 bases). The CDR3 runs 15 residues. Trimming cost V 7 bases and J 2 bases, with 14 bases left between them. From germline, CDR1 is MNHNS and CDR2 SASEGT. The CDR3 loop reads CASTGNRPNTGELFF. The CDR3 region has the DNA TGTGCCAGCACCGGCAACAGGCCCAACACCGGGGAGCTGTTTTTT.

This chain uses TRBV7-9 with TRBJ2-1; the D gene is possibly TRBD2 (7 bases). Trimming removed 3 bases from V and 5 bases from J, with 23 bases in between. CDR1 and CDR2 (germline): SEHNR, FQNEAQ (reference sequence). This CDR3 is built from 18 residues. The CDR3 loop reads CASSLGEGRGGNDNEQFF. The CDR3 DNA reads TGTGCCAGCAGCTTGGGGGAGGGGAGGGGGGGTAACGACAATGAGCAGTTCTTC. The variable domain in full, completed from reference TRBV7-9 and TRBJ2-1, reads DTGVSQNPRHKITKRGQNVTFRCDPISEHNRLYWYRQTLGQGPEFLTYFQNEAQLEKSRLLSDRFSAERPKGSFSTLEIQRTEQGDSAMYLCASSLGEGRGGNDNEQFFGPGTRLTVL.

The V call is TRBV5-4, the J call TRBJ2-5; no clear D. Germline-derived CDR1 and CDR2 are SGHNT and YYREEE (reference sequence). The CDR3 is 14 amino acids. The V end was cut by 4 bases, the J end by 1 base, with 11 bases between. The CDR3 reads CASSRYDTQETQYF. CDR3 coding DNA: TGTGCCAGCAGCCGTTACGACACCCAAGAGACCCAGTACTTC.

The CDR3 bases are TGTGCCAGCTCACCAACTGCGGGTCATGGCTACACCTTC. This encodes CASSPTAGHGYTF. This sequence joins TRBV18 and TRBJ1-2; D gene ambiguous. CDR1 is KGHSH, CDR2 LQKENI, per germline. This CDR3 comprises 13 residues. Between the trimmed V and J ends, which lost 2 bases and 6 bases, there was a span of 10 bases. The full variable domain, completed using reference TRBV18 and TRBJ1-2, is NAGVMQNPRHLVRRRGQEARLRCSPMKGHSHVYWYRQLPEEGLKFMVYLQKENIIDESGMPKERFSAEFPKEGPSILRIQQVVRGDSAAYFCASSPTAGHGYTFGSGTRLTVV.

The V and J genes are TRBV13 and TRBJ2-3; 8 bases line up with TRBD1. J lost 7 bases, V lost 7 bases, and 10 bases had no gene match. The CDR3 spans 14 residues. From germline, CDR1 is PRHDT and CDR2 FYEKMQ (reference sequence). The CDR3 DNA sequence: TGTGCCAGCACCCACAGGGGGAGGTTGAATACGCAGTATTTT. This sequence encodes CASTHRGRLNTQYF. Full variable domain (rest looked up from reference TRBV13 and TRBJ2-3): AAGVIQSPRHLIKEKRETATLKCYPIPRHDTVYWYQQGPGQDPQFLISFYEKMQSDKGSIPDRFSAQQFSDYHSELNMSSLELGDSALYFCASTHRGRLNTQYFGPGTRLTVL.

The chain couples TRBV5-1 to TRBJ1-1; D perhaps matches TRBD1 (5 bases). V was trimmed by 0 bases and J by 11 bases, leaving 14 bases between them. The germline V gene has CDR1 SGHRS and CDR2 YFSETQ. The CDR3 runs 13 residues. The CDR3 reads CASSLEWGEAAFF. DNA of the CDR3: TGCGCCAGCAGCTTGGAATGGGGGGAGGCGGCTTTCTTT.

The chain links TRBV4-1 to TRBJ2-7; perhaps TRBD2 as D (5 bases). CDR3 length: 16 amino acids. Deletions cut 3 bases from V and 2 bases from J, with 17 bases between. CDR1 MGHRA and CDR2 YSYEKL come from the germline V gene. This CDR3 is CASSQATRSPTYEQYF. The CDR3 DNA reads TGCGCCAGCAGCCAGGCTACTAGATCCCCTACCTACGAGCAGTACTTC.

CDR3 coding DNA: TGTGCCAGCAGGGCTGAGCAGTTCTTC. Amino acids: CASRAEQFF. The gene calls are TRBV9 and TRBJ2-1; D remains unclear. V lost 5 bases and J lost 9, with 3 bases in between. CDR1 and CDR2 from the germline V gene are SGDLS and YYNGEE. The CDR3 is made up of 9 amino acids.

The chain uses TRBV18 and TRBJ1-4; 7 nucleotides align to TRBD1. J was trimmed by 8 bases and V by 6 bases; bases with no gene match: 6. This CDR3 spans 13 amino acids. The germline V gene encodes CDR1 KGHSH and CDR2 LQKENI. The CDR3 is CASSSGQLEKLFF. DNA of the CDR3: TGTGCCAGCTCTTCGGGACAGTTAGAAAAACTGTTTTTT.

The rearrangement uses TRBV6-5 and TRBJ2-7; TRBD1 is a possible D gene (6 bases). The V and J ends lost 4 bases and 12 bases respectively, with 13 bases between them. Germline V CDR1 and CDR2: MNHEY, SVGAGI. This CDR3 has 11 residues. CDR3 coding DNA: TGTGCCAGCAGTTGGCAGGGGAGTCTGTACTTC. Its translation is CASSWQGSLYF.

DNA for the CDR3: TGTGCCAGCAGTCCCCCAGGGGCCCCCCTCACAGATACGCAGTATTTT. This sequence encodes CASSPPGAPLTDTQYF. This chain connects TRBV27 to TRBJ2-3, with D possibly matching TRBD1 (6 bases). Germline CDR1 and CDR2: MNHEY and SMNVEV (reference sequence). V lost 5 bases and J 2 bases, leaving 17 bases between the germline ends. This CDR3 is built from 16 residues.

The genes are TRBV5-1 and TRBJ2-3, with TRBD1 matching 7 bases. CDR1 and CDR2 (germline): SGHRS, YFSETQ. Trimming took 2 bases from V and 2 from J; bases not matched to a gene: 5. This CDR3 contains 15 residues. This chain's CDR3 is CASSLTGTATDTQYF. CDR3 DNA: TGCGCCAGCAGCTTAACCGGGACAGCCACAGATACGCAGTATTTT. The full variable domain, in which reference TRBV5-1 and TRBJ2-3 provide the parts outside the CDR3, is KAGVTQTPRYLIKTRGQQVTLSCSPISGHRSVSWYQQTPGQGLQFLFEYFSETQRNKGNFPGRFSGRQFSNSRSEMNVSTLELGDSALYLCASSLTGTATDTQYFGPGTRLTVL.

The V and J genes are TRBV11-2 and TRBJ2-1, with 8 bases lining up with TRBD2. The CDR3 is 15 amino acids. Unmatched junction bases numbered 7, after V lost 2 bases and J lost 7 bases. In germline, CDR1 is SGHAT, CDR2 FQNNGV. CDR3 bases: TGTGCCAGCAGCTTATCCAGCGGGAGAAGAAATGAGCAGTTCTTC. This sequence encodes CASSLSSGRRNEQFF.

This rearrangement joins TRBV19 to TRBJ2-7; perhaps TRBD2 as D (6 bases). Trimming removed 5 bases from V and 2 bases from J, with 13 bases in between. The CDR3 has 14 amino acids. CDR1 is LNHDA and CDR2 is SQIVND in the germline V gene (reference sequence). The CDR3 DNA sequence: TGTGCCAGTAGTCCAGGGACGGGGGCCTACGAGCAGTACTTC. Translation gives CASSPGTGAYEQYF.

The chain employs TRBV11-2 and TRBJ2-1; a possible D gene is TRBD2 (6 bases). Between the trimmed V and J ends, which lost 1 base and 9 bases, there was a span of 16 bases. The germline CDR1 and CDR2 sequences are SGHAT and FQNNGV. The CDR3 extends over 15 amino acids. The CDR3 loop reads CASSLAGSYTSEQFF. CDR3 bases: TGTGCCAGCAGCTTAGCCGGGAGTTATACGAGTGAGCAGTTCTTC.

This chain connects TRBV27 to TRBJ2-7, with D perhaps matching TRBD2 (6 bases). The V and J ends lost 0 bases and 6 bases respectively, with 9 bases between them. CDR3 size: 13 residues. Germline V gene sequence: CDR1 MNHEY, CDR2 SMNVEV (reference sequence). This CDR3 is CASSLSGTGEQYF. CDR3 in DNA: TGTGCCAGCAGTTTATCTGGGACTGGCGAGCAGTACTTC.